The present entry profiles one T cell receptor beta chain with its context. The antigen is unknown. Vbeta (60) and Jbeta (13) primers were used in the PCR. Clones were read by immunoSEQ multiplex PCR, and TCRdb kept only the in-frame ones, dropping some. The data contain some 170,000 clones, about 65% of them singletons. These data originate in a study of cytomegalovirus exposure and HLA in healthy donors. Findings and caveats of the study: In a later analysis, V- and J-gene trimming of beta chains associated with a DCLRE1C missense variant, replicated independently. More clonal expansion characterized HLA-associated TCR beta chains than equally common others in a later analysis. Common viral pathogens seemed to be connected with several of the most significant clusters, according to a later analysis. For cytomegalovirus status, the classifier reportedly gave diagnoses with high specificity and sensitivity.

The CDR3 contains 15 residues. CDR1 is MDHEN, CDR2 SYDVKM, per germline. V was cut by 6 bases and J by 0 bases, with 11 bases left in between. The sample was PBMCs. This rearrangement joins TRBV28 to TRBJ1-4, with a weak D call TRBD1 (5 bases). This TCR was sampled from a woman aged 25 to 45 in good health and CMV-seronegative. The CDR3 DNA is TGTGCCAGCAGCTCACCAGGGACAACTAATGAAAAACTGTTTTTT. Amino acid sequence: CASSSPGTTNEKLFF. Using reference TRBV28 and TRBJ1-4 for the parts outside the CDR3, the full variable domain is DVKVTQSSRYLVKRTGEKVFLECVQDMDHENMFWYRQDPGLGLRLIYFSYDVKMKEKGDIPEGYSVSREKKERFSLILESASTNQTSMYLCASSSPGTTNEKLFFGSGTQLSVL.